The clone carrying this TCR beta chain was seen only a few times. The CDR3 sequence is 14 residues long. Between the trimmed V and J ends, which lost 8 bases and 2 bases, there was a span of 14 bases. CDR1 MNHEY and CDR2 SVGEGT come from the germline V gene. In the source study's methods: From reference gene primer amplification, estimates of nucleated cell counts were derived. The method was immunoSEQ multiplex PCR; TCRdb's version includes in-frame clones alone and lacks a portion of them. V and J calls and clone size are copied from that table; D and trimming were computed from the DNA. The sample holds about 120,000 clones; 82% are singletons and the top ten take over 6%. The data stem from a study of blood T cell repertoires in COVID-19. For the study at large: Samples representing acute and convalescent COVID-19 were sourced from the United States, Italy and Spain. PBMCs, B-cell-depleted T cells, or T cells were the source of the cDNA or gDNA that made up the material.

Source material: peripheral blood. The receptor comes from a man aged 70 or older with active or convalescent COVID-19. This chain connects TRBV6-2 or TRBV6-3 to TRBJ2-3; D is perhaps TRBD2 (6 bases). Here the CDR3 DNA reads TGTGCCAGCCGCCCTGGCGGGACCACAGATACGCAGTATTTT. It translates to CASRPGGTTDTQYF.